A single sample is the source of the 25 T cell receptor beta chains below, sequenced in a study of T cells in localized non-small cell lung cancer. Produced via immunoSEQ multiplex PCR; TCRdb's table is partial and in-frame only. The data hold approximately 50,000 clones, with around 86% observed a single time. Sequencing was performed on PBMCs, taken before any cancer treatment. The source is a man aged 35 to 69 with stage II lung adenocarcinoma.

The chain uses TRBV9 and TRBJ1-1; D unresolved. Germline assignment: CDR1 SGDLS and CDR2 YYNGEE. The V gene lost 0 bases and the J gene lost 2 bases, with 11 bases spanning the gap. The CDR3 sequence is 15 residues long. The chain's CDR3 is CASSVVKGYNTEAFF. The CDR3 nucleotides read TGTGCCAGCAGCGTAGTAAAAGGATATAACACTGAAGCTTTCTTT.

In nucleotides, the CDR3 is TGCGCCAGCAGCCCCGAGGGTCGGGACACTGAAGCTTTCTTT. Protein product: CASSPEGRDTEAFF. This chain links TRBV4-1 with TRBJ1-1; D uncertain. The germline V gene encodes CDR1 MGHRA and CDR2 YSYEKL. With 4 bases removed from V and 3 bases from J, the gap between germline ends came to 12 bases. The CDR3 runs 14 residues.

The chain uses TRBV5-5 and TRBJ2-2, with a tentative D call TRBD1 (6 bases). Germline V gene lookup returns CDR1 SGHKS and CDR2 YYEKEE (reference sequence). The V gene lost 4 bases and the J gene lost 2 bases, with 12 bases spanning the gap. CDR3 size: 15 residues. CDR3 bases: TGTGCCAGCAGCCTAAGGGACACAAACACCGGGGAGCTGTTTTTT. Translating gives CASSLRDTNTGELFF.

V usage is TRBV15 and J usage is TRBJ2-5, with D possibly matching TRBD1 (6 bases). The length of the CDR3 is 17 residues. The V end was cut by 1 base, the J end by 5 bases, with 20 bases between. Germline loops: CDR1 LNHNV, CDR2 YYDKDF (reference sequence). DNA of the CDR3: TGTGCCACCAGCAGAGGCGGAGGCCAGGGGTTGGGGGAGACCCAGTACTTC. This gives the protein CATSRGGGQGLGETQYF.

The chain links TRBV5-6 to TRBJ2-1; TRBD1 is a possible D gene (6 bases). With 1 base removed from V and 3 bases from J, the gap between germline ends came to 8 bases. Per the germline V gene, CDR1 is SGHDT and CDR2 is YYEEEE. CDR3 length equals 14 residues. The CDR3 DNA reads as TGTGCCAGCAGCTTGAGCAGGGGCTACAATGAGCAGTTCTTC. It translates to CASSLSRGYNEQFF. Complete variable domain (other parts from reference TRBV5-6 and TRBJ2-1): DAGVTQSPTHLIKTRGQQVTLRCSPKSGHDTVSWYQQALGQGPQFIFQYYEEEERQRGNFPDRFSGHQFPNYSSELNVNALLLGDSALYLCASSLSRGYNEQFFGPGTRLTVL.

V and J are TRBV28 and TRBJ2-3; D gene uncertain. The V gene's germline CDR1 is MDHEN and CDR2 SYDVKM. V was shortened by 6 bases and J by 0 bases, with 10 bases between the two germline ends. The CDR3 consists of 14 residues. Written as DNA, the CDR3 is TGTGCCAGCAGCCCCGCCCGAAGCACAGATACGCAGTATTTT. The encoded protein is CASSPARSTDTQYF.

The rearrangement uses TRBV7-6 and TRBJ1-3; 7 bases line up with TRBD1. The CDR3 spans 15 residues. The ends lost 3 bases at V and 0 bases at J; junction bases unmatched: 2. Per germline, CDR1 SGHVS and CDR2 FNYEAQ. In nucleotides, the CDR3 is TGTGCCAGCAGCTTGGACAGGAGCTCTGGAAACACCATATATTTT. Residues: CASSLDRSSGNTIYF.

The CDR3 loop reads CASSDSETQYF. The CDR3 DNA sequence: TGTGCCAGCAGTGACTCAGAGACCCAGTACTTC. V usage is TRBV6-4 and J usage is TRBJ2-5; D unclear. There are 11 residues in the CDR3. V was clipped by 0 bases and J by 4 bases, with 0 bases between them. The germline gives CDR1 MRHNA, CDR2 SNTAGT.

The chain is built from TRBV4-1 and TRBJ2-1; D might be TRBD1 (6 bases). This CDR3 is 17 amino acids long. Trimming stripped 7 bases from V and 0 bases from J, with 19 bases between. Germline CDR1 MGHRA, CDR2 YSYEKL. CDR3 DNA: TGCGCCAGCACCCAGAGGACATGGACAGCCTCCTACAATGAGCAGTTCTTC. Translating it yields CASTQRTWTASYNEQFF.

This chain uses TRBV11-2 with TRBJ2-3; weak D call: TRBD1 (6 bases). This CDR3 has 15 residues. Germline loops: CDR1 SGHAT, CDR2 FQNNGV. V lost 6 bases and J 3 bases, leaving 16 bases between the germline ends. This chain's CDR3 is CASRLTGFNTDTQYF. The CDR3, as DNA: TGTGCCAGCAGGTTAACAGGGTTCAATACAGATACGCAGTATTTT. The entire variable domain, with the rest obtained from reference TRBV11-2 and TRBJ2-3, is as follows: EAGVAQSPRYKIIEKRQSVAFWCNPISGHATLYWYQQILGQGPKLLIQFQNNGVVDDSQLPKDRFSAERLKGVDSTLKIQPAKLEDSAVYLCASRLTGFNTDTQYFGPGTRLTVL.

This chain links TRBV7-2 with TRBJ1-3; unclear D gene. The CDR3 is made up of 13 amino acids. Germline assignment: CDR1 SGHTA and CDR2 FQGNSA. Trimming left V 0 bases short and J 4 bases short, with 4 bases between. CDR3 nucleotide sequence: TGTGCCAGCAGCTTAGCATCGGGAAACACCATATATTTT. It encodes CASSLASGNTIYF.

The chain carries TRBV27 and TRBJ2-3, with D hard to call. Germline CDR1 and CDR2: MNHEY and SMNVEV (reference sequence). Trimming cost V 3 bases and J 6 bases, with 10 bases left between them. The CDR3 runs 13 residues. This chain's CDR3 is CASSFRASDTQYF. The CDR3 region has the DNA TGTGCCAGCAGTTTCCGGGCTTCGGATACGCAGTATTTT.

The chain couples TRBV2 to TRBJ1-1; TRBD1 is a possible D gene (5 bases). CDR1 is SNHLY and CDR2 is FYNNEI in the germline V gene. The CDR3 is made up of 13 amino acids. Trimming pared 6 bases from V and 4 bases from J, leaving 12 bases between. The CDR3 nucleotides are TGTGCCAGCAGGGTACAGGACCTCACTGAAGCTTTCTTT. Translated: CASRVQDLTEAFF.

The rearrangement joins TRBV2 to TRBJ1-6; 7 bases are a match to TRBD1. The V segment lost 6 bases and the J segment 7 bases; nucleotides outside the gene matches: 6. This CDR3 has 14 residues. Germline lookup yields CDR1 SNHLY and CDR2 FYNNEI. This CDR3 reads CASRRRDSNSPLHF. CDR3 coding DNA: TGTGCCAGCAGGCGTCGGGACAGCAATTCACCCCTCCACTTT.

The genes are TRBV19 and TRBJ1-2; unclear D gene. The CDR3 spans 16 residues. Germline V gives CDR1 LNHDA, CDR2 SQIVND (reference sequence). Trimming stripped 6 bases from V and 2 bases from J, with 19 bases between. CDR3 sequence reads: CASSQTNMPSNYGYTF. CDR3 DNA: TGTGCCAGTAGCCAAACCAACATGCCCAGCAACTATGGCTACACCTTC.

In DNA, the CDR3 is TGTGCCATCAGTGACGGGCAAGCGGCTTTCTTT. As protein: CAISDGQAAFF. This rearrangement joins TRBV10-3 to TRBJ1-1; D unresolved. This CDR3 has 11 amino acids. V shed 3 bases and J shed 11 bases, with 10 bases lying between them. Germline-derived CDR1 and CDR2 are ENHRY and SYGVKD.

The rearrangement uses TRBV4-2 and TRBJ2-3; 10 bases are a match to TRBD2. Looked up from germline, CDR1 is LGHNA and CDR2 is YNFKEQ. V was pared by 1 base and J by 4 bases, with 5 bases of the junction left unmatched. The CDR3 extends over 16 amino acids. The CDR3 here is CASSQVSGGAPDTQYF. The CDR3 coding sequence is TGTGCCAGCAGCCAAGTCAGCGGGGGGGCCCCAGATACGCAGTATTTT.

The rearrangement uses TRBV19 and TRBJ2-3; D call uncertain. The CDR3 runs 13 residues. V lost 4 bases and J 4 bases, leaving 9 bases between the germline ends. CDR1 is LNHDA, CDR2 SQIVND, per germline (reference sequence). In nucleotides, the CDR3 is TGTGCCAGTAGTACCCTTAGGGCAGATACGCAGTATTTT. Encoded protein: CASSTLRADTQYF. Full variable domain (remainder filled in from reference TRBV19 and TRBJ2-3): DGGITQSPKYLFRKEGQNVTLSCEQNLNHDAMYWYRQDPGQGLRLIYYSQIVNDFQKGDIAEGYSVSREKKESFPLTVTSAQKNPTAFYLCASSTLRADTQYFGPGTRLTVL.

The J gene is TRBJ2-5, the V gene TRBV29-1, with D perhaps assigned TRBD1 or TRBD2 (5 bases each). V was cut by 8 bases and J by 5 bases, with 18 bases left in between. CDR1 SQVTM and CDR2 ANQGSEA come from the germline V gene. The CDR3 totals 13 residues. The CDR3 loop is CSSGLGTGETQYF. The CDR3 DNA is TGCAGCTCTGGATTGGGGACCGGGGAGACCCAGTACTTC.

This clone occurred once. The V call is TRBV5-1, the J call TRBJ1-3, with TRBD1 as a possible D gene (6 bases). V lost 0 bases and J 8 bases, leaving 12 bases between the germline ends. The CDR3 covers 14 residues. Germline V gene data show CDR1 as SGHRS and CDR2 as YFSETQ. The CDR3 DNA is TGCGCCAGCAGCTTGGCCAGGGGATCAGACACCATATATTTT. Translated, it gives CASSLARGSDTIYF.

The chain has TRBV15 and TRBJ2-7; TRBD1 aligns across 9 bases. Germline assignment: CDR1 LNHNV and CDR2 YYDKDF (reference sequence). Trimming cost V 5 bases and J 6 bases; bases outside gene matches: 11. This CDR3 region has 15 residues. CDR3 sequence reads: CATSSLPGQGVEQYV. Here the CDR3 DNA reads TGTGCCACCAGCTCTTTGCCGGGACAGGGCGTCGAGCAGTACGTC.

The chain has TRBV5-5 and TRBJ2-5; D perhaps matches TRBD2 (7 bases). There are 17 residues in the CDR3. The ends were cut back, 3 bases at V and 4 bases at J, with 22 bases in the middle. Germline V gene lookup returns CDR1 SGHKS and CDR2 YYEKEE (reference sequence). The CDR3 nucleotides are TGTGCCAGCAGCTCCCAACTTGGGGGCACGGGGGGAGAGACCCAGTACTTC. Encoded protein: CASSSQLGGTGGETQYF. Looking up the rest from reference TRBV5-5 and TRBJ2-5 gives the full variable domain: DAGVTQSPTHLIKTRGQQVTLRCSPISGHKSVSWYQQVLGQGPQFIFQYYEKEERGRGNFPDRFSARQFPNYSSELNVNALLLGDSALYLCASSSQLGGTGGETQYFGPGTRLLVL.

CDR3 in amino acids: CASSIGTPFSGNTIYF. The CDR3 nucleotides are TGTGCCAGCAGCATCGGGACTCCCTTTTCTGGAAACACCATATATTTT. The chain is built from TRBV5-5 and TRBJ1-3; a possible D gene is TRBD1 (5 bases). The CDR3 consists of 16 residues. V dropped 4 bases and J dropped 1 base, with 15 bases sitting between them. Germline CDR1 and CDR2: SGHKS and YYEKEE (reference sequence).

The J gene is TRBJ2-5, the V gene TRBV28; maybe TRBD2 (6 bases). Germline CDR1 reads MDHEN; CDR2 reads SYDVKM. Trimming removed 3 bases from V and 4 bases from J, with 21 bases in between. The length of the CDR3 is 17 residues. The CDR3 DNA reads TGTGCCAGCAGTTTTGGAGCCGGGCGGGGTTTTGGAGAGACCCAGTACTTC. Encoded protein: CASSFGAGRGFGETQYF.

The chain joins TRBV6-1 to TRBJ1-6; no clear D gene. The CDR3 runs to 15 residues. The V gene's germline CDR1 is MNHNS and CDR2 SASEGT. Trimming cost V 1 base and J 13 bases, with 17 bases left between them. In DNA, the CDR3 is TGTGCCAGCAGTGAAGGGATAGACACCCCGGGGCCCCTCCACTTT. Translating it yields CASSEGIDTPGPLHF.